Listed below are T cell receptor beta chains from one sample, sequenced in a study of shared clonotypes between healthy human individuals. The table came from immunoSEQ multiplex PCR; TCRdb's copy has only in-frame clones and leaves some out. The sample shows 2 million to 3 million clones, approximately 94% of them seen only once. Sequencing was performed on naive CD4+ T cells from PBMCs. The receptors shown here come from a man between 18 and 35 years old in good health. Some clones in this sample may be carry-over from other donors' samples. Both conserved end residues are part of each CDR3. D genes are given only for firm matches. Where a row states a size, it is once, few, many or the class of an expanded clone; other rows omit it.

clone_size: -; j_call: TRBJ2-2; d_call: -; v_call: TRBV28; cdr3_aa: CASSPAGGSLTNTGELFF; cdr3_nt: TGTGCCAGCAGTCCCGCTGGTGGAAGCCTTACGAACACCGGGGAGCTGTTTTTT
clone_size: -; j_call: TRBJ2-5; d_call: -; v_call: TRBV7-3; cdr3_aa: CASSQSRAQETQYF; cdr3_nt: TGTGCCAGCAGCCAAAGCCGGGCCCAAGAGACCCAGTACTTC
clone_size: -; j_call: TRBJ2-7; d_call: TRBD2; v_call: TRBV5-6; cdr3_aa: CASSLPGTSSTYEQYF; cdr3_nt: TGTGCCAGCAGCTTGCCTGGGACTAGCAGCACCTACGAGCAGTACTTC
clone_size: -; j_call: TRBJ2-4; d_call: -; v_call: TRBV4-2; cdr3_aa: CASSPSIGGGPTKNIQYF; cdr3_nt: TGTGCCAGCAGCCCCTCCATAGGGGGAGGGCCAACCAAAAACATTCAGTACTTC
clone_size: -; j_call: TRBJ1-1; d_call: TRBD1; v_call: TRBV5-1; cdr3_aa: CASSLGGTQNTEAFF; cdr3_nt: TGCGCCAGCAGCTTAGGGGGCACACAGAACACTGAAGCTTTCTTT
clone_size: -; j_call: TRBJ1-4; d_call: -; v_call: TRBV28; cdr3_aa: CASREGRDGEKLFF; cdr3_nt: TGTGCCAGCAGGGAGGGCAGGGACGGTGAAAAACTGTTTTTT
clone_size: -; j_call: TRBJ2-7; d_call: -; v_call: TRBV11-1; cdr3_aa: CASSFRPSGEQYF; cdr3_nt: TGTGCCAGCAGCTTTCGACCGTCGGGGGAGCAGTACTTC
clone_size: -; j_call: TRBJ1-1; d_call: -; v_call: TRBV6-1; cdr3_aa: CASSEILRNTEAFF; cdr3_nt: TGTGCCAGCAGTGAAATCCTCAGAAACACTGAAGCTTTCTTT
clone_size: once; j_call: TRBJ1-2; d_call: TRBD1; v_call: TRBV5-1; cdr3_aa: CASSLTGTGGYTF; cdr3_nt: TGCGCCAGCAGCCTTACCGGGACAGGTGGCTACACCTTC
clone_size: -; j_call: TRBJ2-3; d_call: TRBD1; v_call: TRBV5-1; cdr3_aa: CASSSGQASDTQYF; cdr3_nt: TGCGCCAGCAGCTCGGGACAGGCATCAGATACGCAGTATTTT
clone_size: -; j_call: TRBJ2-7; d_call: -; v_call: TRBV6-1; cdr3_aa: CASSVLGRTYEQYF; cdr3_nt: TGTGCCAGCAGTGTTTTGGGGCGGACCTACGAGCAGTACTTC
clone_size: once; j_call: TRBJ2-3; d_call: TRBD1; v_call: TRBV11-2; cdr3_aa: CASSLDRVVDTQYF; cdr3_nt: TGTGCCAGCAGCTTGGACAGGGTGGTAGATACGCAGTATTTT
clone_size: once; j_call: TRBJ2-2; d_call: -; v_call: TRBV5-4; cdr3_aa: CASSFGRTNTGELFF; cdr3_nt: TGTGCCAGCAGCTTTGGGCGAACGAACACCGGGGAGCTGTTTTTT
clone_size: -; j_call: TRBJ2-2; d_call: -; v_call: TRBV7-8; cdr3_aa: CASSLVGELFF; cdr3_nt: TGTGCCAGCAGCCTAGTGGGGGAGCTGTTTTTT
clone_size: -; j_call: TRBJ1-2; d_call: TRBD1; v_call: TRBV7-2; cdr3_aa: CAGGQGQKSNYGYTF; cdr3_nt: TGTGCAGGGGGACAGGGTCAGAAGTCTAACTATGGCTACACCTTC
clone_size: -; j_call: TRBJ1-5; d_call: -; v_call: TRBV19; cdr3_aa: CASSTTNRDQPQHF; cdr3_nt: TGTGCCAGTAGTACCACGAACAGGGATCAGCCCCAGCATTTT
clone_size: -; j_call: TRBJ1-2; d_call: -; v_call: TRBV4-1; cdr3_aa: CASTITTPTPNYGYTF; cdr3_nt: TGCGCCAGCACTATCACCACTCCTACCCCTAACTATGGCTACACCTTC
clone_size: -; j_call: TRBJ1-6; d_call: TRBD1; v_call: TRBV7-6; cdr3_aa: CASSSTGQGSSYNSPLHF; cdr3_nt: TGTGCCAGCAGCTCTACCGGACAGGGGAGCTCCTATAATTCACCCCTCCACTTT
clone_size: -; j_call: TRBJ2-3; d_call: -; v_call: TRBV5-1; cdr3_aa: CASSFDSQSTDTQYF; cdr3_nt: TGCGCCAGCAGCTTCGACAGCCAGAGCACAGATACGCAGTATTTT
clone_size: -; j_call: TRBJ2-2; d_call: -; v_call: TRBV6-5; cdr3_aa: CASSRAGGNTGELFF; cdr3_nt: TGTGCCAGCAGCCGCGCCGGGGGAAACACCGGGGAGCTGTTTTTT
clone_size: -; j_call: TRBJ1-3; d_call: -; v_call: TRBV4-2; cdr3_aa: CASSQDFSGVGSGNTIYF; cdr3_nt: TGTGCCAGCAGCCAAGATTTTTCAGGGGTAGGATCTGGAAACACCATATATTTT
clone_size: -; j_call: TRBJ2-1; d_call: -; v_call: TRBV5-1; cdr3_aa: CASSLAVPNEQFF; cdr3_nt: TGCGCCAGCAGCTTGGCAGTACCCAATGAGCAGTTCTTC
clone_size: -; j_call: TRBJ1-5; d_call: -; v_call: TRBV2; cdr3_aa: CASKEQNQPQHF; cdr3_nt: TGTGCCAGCAAGGAACAGAATCAGCCCCAGCATTTT
clone_size: once; j_call: TRBJ2-7; d_call: -; v_call: TRBV6-6; cdr3_aa: CASRTGASYEQYF; cdr3_nt: TGTGCCAGCAGAACGGGAGCTTCCTACGAGCAGTACTTC
clone_size: -; j_call: TRBJ2-5; d_call: -; v_call: TRBV6-1; cdr3_aa: CASRRGHQETQYF; cdr3_nt: TGTGCCAGCAGGAGGGGTCATCAAGAGACCCAGTACTTC
clone_size: -; j_call: TRBJ1-2; d_call: -; v_call: TRBV5-4; cdr3_aa: CASNRLGGSETYGYTF; cdr3_nt: TGTGCCAGCAACAGACTGGGGGGCAGCGAGACCTATGGCTACACCTTC